This T cell receptor beta chain was profiled in a study of CD8 T cells in Susac syndrome. Random hexamers were used to reverse transcribe roughly 0.45 to 1 ug of RNA. MiXCR, run by TCRdb on the immunoSEQ multiplex PCR reads, gives a single entry per CDR3 protein. The repertoire includes under 200,000 distinct CDR3 sequences, roughly 92% of them detected once, and 0.1% sits in the top ten. Healthy donors constituted the controls, which were matched for age and sex. The V end lost 5 bases, the J end lost 2 bases, and 16 bases lay between the germline ends. There are 15 residues in the CDR3. Germline V gene data show CDR1 as MNHEY and CDR2 as SMNVEV (reference sequence).

The chain joins TRBV27 to TRBJ2-7; a weak D match, TRBD1 (5 bases). The sequenced material came from CD4+ T cells from PBMCs. This TCR came from a human donor in good health. The CDR3 DNA reads as TGTGCCAGCAGTAGGGGTGGCGGATTTCCCTACGAGCAGTACGTC. Protein: CASSRGGGFPYEQYV.